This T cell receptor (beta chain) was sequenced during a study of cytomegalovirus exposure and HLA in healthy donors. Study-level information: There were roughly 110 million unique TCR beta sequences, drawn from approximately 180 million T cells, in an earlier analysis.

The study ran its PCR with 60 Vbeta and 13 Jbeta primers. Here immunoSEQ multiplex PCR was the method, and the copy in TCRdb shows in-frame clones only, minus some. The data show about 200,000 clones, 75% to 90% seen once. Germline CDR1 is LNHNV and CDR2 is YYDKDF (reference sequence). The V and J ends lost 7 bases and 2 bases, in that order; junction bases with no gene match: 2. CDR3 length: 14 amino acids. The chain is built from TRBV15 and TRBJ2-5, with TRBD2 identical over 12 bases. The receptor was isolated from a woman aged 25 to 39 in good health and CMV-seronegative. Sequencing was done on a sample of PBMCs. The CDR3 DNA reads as TGTGCCACCACTAGCGGGAGGGATCAAGAGACCCAGTACTTC. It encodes CATTSGRDQETQYF.